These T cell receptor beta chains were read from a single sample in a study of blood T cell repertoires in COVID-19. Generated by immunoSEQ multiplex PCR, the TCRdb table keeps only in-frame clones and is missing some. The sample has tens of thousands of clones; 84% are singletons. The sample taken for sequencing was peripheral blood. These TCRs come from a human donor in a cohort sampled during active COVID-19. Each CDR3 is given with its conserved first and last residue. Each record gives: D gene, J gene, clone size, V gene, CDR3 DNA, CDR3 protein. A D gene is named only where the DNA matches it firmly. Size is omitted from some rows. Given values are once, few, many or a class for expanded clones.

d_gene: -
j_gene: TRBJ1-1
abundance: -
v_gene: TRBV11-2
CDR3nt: TGTGCCAGCAGCCCAACAGCCAGGGTGGACACTGAAGCTTTCTTT
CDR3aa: CASSPTARVDTEAFF

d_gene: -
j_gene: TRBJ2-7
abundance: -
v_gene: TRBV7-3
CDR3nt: TGTGCCAGCAGCTTAGCGGCGGATTACGAGCAGTACTTC
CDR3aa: CASSLAADYEQYF

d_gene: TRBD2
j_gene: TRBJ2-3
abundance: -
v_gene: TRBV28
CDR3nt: TGTGCCAGCACCACTACCGGGACTAGCGGGAGGGCCACAGATACGCAGTATTTT
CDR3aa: CASTTTGTSGRATDTQYF

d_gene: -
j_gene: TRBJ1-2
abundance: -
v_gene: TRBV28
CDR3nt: TGTGCCAGCAGCCCCGGGTCCCCTTATGGCTACACCTTC
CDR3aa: CASSPGSPYGYTF

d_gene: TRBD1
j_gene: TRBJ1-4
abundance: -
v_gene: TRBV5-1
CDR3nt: TGCGCCAGCAGCCGGGACAGTCGTGAAAAACTGTTTTTT
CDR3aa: CASSRDSREKLFF

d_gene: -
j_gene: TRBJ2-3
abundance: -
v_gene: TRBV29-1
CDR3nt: TGCAGCGTCATCACGTCAGGGTCTACGCAGTATTTT
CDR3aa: CSVITSGSTQYF

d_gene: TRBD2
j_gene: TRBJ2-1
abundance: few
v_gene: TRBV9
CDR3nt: TGTGCCAGCAGCGTAGTCCCCGGGCTAGCGGGAGGAGGGGAGCAGTTCTTC
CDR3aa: CASSVVPGLAGGGEQFF

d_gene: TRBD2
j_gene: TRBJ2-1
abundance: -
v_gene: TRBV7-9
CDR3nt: TGTGCCAGCAGCTTAGTTGCGGGAGGGCCTGGTGAGCAGTTCTTC
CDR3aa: CASSLVAGGPGEQFF

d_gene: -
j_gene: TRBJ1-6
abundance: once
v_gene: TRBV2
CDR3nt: TGTGCCAGCAGTGTGCAGGGAAATTCACCCCTCCACTTT
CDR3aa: CASSVQGNSPLHF

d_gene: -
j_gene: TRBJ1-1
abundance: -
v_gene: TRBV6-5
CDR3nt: TGTGCCAGCAGAGGGGGTTGGACTGAAGCTTTCTTT
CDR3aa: CASRGGWTEAFF

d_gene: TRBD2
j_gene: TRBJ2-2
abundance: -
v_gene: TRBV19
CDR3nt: TGTGCCAGTAGTACACCCCCCTCGGGACTAGCGGGAGATGCTGTCGGGGAGCTGTTTTTT
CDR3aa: CASSTPPSGLAGDAVGELFF

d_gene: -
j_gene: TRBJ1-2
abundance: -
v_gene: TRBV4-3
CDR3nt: TGCGCCAGCAGCCAAGAAATGGCAACCTCCTATGGCTACACCTTC
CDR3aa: CASSQEMATSYGYTF

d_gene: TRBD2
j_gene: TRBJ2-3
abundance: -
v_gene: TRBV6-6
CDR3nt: TGTGCCAGCAGTTACAGGACTAGCGGGAAGCCAGATACGCAGTATTTT
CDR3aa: CASSYRTSGKPDTQYF

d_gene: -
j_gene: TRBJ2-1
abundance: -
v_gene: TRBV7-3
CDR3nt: TGTGCCAGCAGCTCCGGGGTAGCCTACAATGAGCAGTTCTTC
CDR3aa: CASSSGVAYNEQFF